This T cell receptor beta chain was obtained from a study of persistence of HIV-infected CD4 T cells. About the study: CD4+ T cells responding to CMV or HIV-1 Gag were isolated.

Lysates of CMV-infected fibroblasts at roughly 10 ug/mL stimulated these cells. Memory cells lacking CD40L and CD69 with high CD45RO were sorted. Adults with HIV-1 started suppressive ART while chronically infected. CD8-depleted PBMCs were stimulated around 17 hours with anti-CD28/CD49d costimulation, CD40-blocking antibody and enfuvirtide. This was the immunoSEQ version 4 assay in survey mode. Assay: immunoSEQ multiplex PCR; the TCRdb copy retains only in-frame clones and omits some. Among about 37,000 clones listed, around 80% were seen once. Germline V gene lookup returns CDR1 MNHNS and CDR2 SASEGT. V shed 3 bases and J shed 5 bases, with 7 bases lying between them. The CDR3 consists of 12 residues. General observations from the study: Degenerate expanded CDR3beta sequences were enriched among CMV- and Gag-responding cells.

Of note for this clone: Its antigen is not known.

The V and J genes are TRBV6-1 and TRBJ1-2, with D possibly matching TRBD1 (5 bases). The source of this sequence is an adult man with HIV who was CMV-seropositive. Specimen: CD4+ T cells sorted from PBMCs after approximately 19-hour stimulation, collected from a patient who received antiretroviral therapy. The CDR3 DNA is TGTGCCAGCAGTGACAAGGGGTATGGCTACACCTTC. It codes for CASSDKGYGYTF.